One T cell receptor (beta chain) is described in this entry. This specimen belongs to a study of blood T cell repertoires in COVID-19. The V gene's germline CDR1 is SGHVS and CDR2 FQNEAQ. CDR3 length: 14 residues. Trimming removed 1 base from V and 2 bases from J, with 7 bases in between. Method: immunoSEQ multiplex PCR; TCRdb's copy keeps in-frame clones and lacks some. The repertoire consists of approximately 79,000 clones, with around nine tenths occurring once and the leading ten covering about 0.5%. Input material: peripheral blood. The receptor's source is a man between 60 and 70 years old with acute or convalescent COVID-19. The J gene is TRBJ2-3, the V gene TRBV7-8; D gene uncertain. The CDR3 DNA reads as TGTGCCAGCAGCTTAGAACTAACCACAGATACGCAGTATTTT. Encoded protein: CASSLELTTDTQYF.